The 20 T cell receptor beta chains reported below all come from one sample, sequenced in a study of CD8 T cells in ankylosing spondylitis. Overall study results and limits: What appeared characteristic of ankylosing spondylitis blood was a TCR beta motif of about eight highly homologous variants.

Each CDR3 protein is one row after TCRdb ran MiXCR on the 5' RACE reads. The sample contains a few hundred thousand distinct CDR3 sequences, approximately 16% of which appear only once. No antigen has been identified for these receptors. Input material: blood, either unsorted or a sorted T cell fraction (not recorded which). These receptors originate from a male donor with ankylosing spondylitis.

The rearrangement uses TRBV14 and TRBJ2-7, with D perhaps matching TRBD2 (6 bases). CDR1 and CDR2 (germline): SGHDN, FVKESK. Trimming removed 1 base at V and 1 base at J, with 11 bases between. The CDR3 runs to 15 residues. In DNA, the CDR3 is TGTGCCAGCAGCCAAGTTAGCGGCGTATCCTACGAGCAGTACTTC. Its protein is CASSQVSGVSYEQYF.

This clonotype was seen only a few times. The rearrangement uses TRBV27 and TRBJ2-7; D possibly matches TRBD1 or TRBD2 (5 bases each). CDR1 is MNHEY and CDR2 is SMNVEV in the germline V gene (reference sequence). Trimming cost V 6 bases and J 0 bases, with 21 bases left between them. This CDR3 is 17 amino acids long. The CDR3 reads CASREVVGAAFSYEQYF. For the CDR3, the DNA is TGTGCCAGCAGAGAGGTAGTCGGGGCAGCCTTCTCCTACGAGCAGTACTTC.

This clonotype was observed a handful of times. The V gene is TRBV27, the J gene TRBJ1-6; 9 positions agree with TRBD1. Unmatched junction bases numbered 4, after V lost 6 bases and J lost 7 bases. Germline V gene data show CDR1 as MNHEY and CDR2 as SMNVEV (reference sequence). CDR3 size: 14 residues. This CDR3 is CASRVQGANSPLHF. In DNA form, the CDR3 reads TGTGCCAGCAGAGTACAGGGGGCCAATTCACCCCTCCACTTT.

This clonotype was counted a few times. The CDR3 is CATKWGNTDTQYF. CDR3 in DNA: TGTGCCACCAAGTGGGGGAACACAGATACGCAGTATTTT. The V call is TRBV11-1, the J call TRBJ2-3; D tentatively fits TRBD1 or TRBD2 (5 bases each). V lost 10 bases and J 2 bases, leaving 13 bases between the germline ends. Per germline, CDR1 SGHAT and CDR2 FQDESV (reference sequence). The CDR3 runs to 13 residues.

This clonotype was found a few times. The rearrangement links TRBV4-3 to TRBJ2-1; 8 nucleotides line up with TRBD1. Unmatched junction bases numbered 5, after V lost 0 bases and J lost 4 bases. This CDR3 is 16 amino acids long. The germline V gene encodes CDR1 LGHNA and CDR2 YSLEER. CDR3 in DNA: TGCGCCAGCAGCCAAGAATTCCAGGGGGCTTACAATGAGCAGTTCTTC. This codes for CASSQEFQGAYNEQFF.

This clonotype was seen just once. The genes are TRBV4-1 and TRBJ2-7; 7 nucleotides agree with TRBD1. After removal of 1 base from V and 2 bases from J, the junction contained 5 bases not matched to a gene. The CDR3 covers 15 residues. CDR1 and CDR2 from the germline V gene are MGHRA and YSYEKL. The CDR3 DNA reads TGCGCCAGCAGCCAAGTCGGGACAGCACCCTACGAGCAGTACTTC. Translation gives CASSQVGTAPYEQYF.

The CDR3: CASSLGLAGGFRVAYEQYF. CDR3 in DNA: TGTGCCAGCAGTTTGGGACTAGCGGGAGGTTTTCGCGTCGCCTACGAGCAGTACTTC. The chain carries TRBV6-2 or TRBV6-3 and TRBJ2-7, with TRBD2 identical over 15 bases. Trimming removed 4 bases from V and 2 bases from J; junction bases left unmatched: 12. Germline CDR1 and CDR2: MNHEY and SVGEGT. This CDR3 is 19 amino acids long.

The chain uses TRBV12-3 or TRBV12-4 and TRBJ2-7; 9 nucleotides line up with TRBD2. The ends lost 7 bases at V and 0 bases at J; junction bases unmatched: 7. The CDR3 contains 15 residues. Written as DNA, the CDR3 is TGTGCCAGCACCCATAGCGGGGGCATCTCCTACGAGCAGTACTTC. Translating it yields CASTHSGGISYEQYF.

The chain combines TRBV27 with TRBJ2-1; 10 bases map to TRBD2. CDR3 length: 16 amino acids. Germline trimming cut 4 bases from V and 4 bases from J; bases unmatched to any gene: 7. Germline V gene sequence: CDR1 MNHEY, CDR2 SMNVEV (reference sequence). CDR3 sequence (DNA): TGTGCCAGCAGTTCTCCGCTAGCGGGAGAGTACAATGAGCAGTTCTTC. The encoded protein is CASSSPLAGEYNEQFF.

This CDR3 reads CASSREGVSPNTEAFF. CDR3 nucleotide sequence: TGTGCCAGCAGCAGGGAGGGGGTCTCACCGAACACTGAAGCTTTCTTT. The V gene is TRBV5-6, the J gene TRBJ1-1, with D possibly being TRBD1 (6 bases). This CDR3 is 16 amino acids long. The ends were cut back, 4 bases at V and 1 base at J, with 17 bases in the middle. Germline V gene lookup returns CDR1 SGHDT and CDR2 YYEEEE.

The chain combines TRBV28 with TRBJ1-4; 9 nucleotides match TRBD1. The trim removed 4 bases at V and 7 bases at J, leaving 4 bases unmatched. The CDR3 loop spans 14 amino acids. Germline CDR1 reads MDHEN; CDR2 reads SYDVKM. CDR3 sequence: CASSSPDRGEKLFF. The DNA for the CDR3 is TGTGCCAGCAGTTCCCCGGACAGGGGTGAAAAACTGTTTTTT.

This clonotype was detected a few times. This CDR3 reads CASTGVTSTIYEQYF. The CDR3, as DNA: TGTGCCAGCACGGGGGTGACTAGTACCATCTACGAGCAGTACTTC. The rearrangement uses TRBV6-1 and TRBJ2-7, with a tentative D call TRBD2 (6 bases). V shed 7 bases and J shed 3 bases, with 19 bases lying between them. This CDR3 is built from 15 residues. Per the germline V gene, CDR1 is MNHNS and CDR2 is SASEGT.

The rearrangement links TRBV7-3 to TRBJ2-3; 7 bases are shared with TRBD1. Trimming took 2 bases from V and 5 from J; bases not matched to a gene: 4. Germline CDR1 SGHTA, CDR2 FQGTGA. This CDR3 contains 14 residues. DNA for the CDR3: TGTGCCAGCAGCTTAGGACAGGTTGGAGATACGCAGTATTTT. Translating it yields CASSLGQVGDTQYF.

This clonotype was seen a handful of times. V usage is TRBV5-1 and J usage is TRBJ1-1; tentative D call: TRBD1 (5 bases). Germline V lookup: CDR1 SGHRS, CDR2 YFSETQ. Trimming stripped 1 base from V and 4 bases from J, with 11 bases between. This CDR3 spans 14 amino acids. In nucleotides, the CDR3 is TGCGCCAGCAGCTTGTCTCCGGGGGGCACTGAAGCTTTCTTT. It codes for CASSLSPGGTEAFF.

For this clonotype: One end of the junction varies from germline; a read error may be responsible. The V gene is TRBV11-2, the J gene TRBJ2-7; D may be TRBD1 or TRBD2 (7 bases each). The CDR3 contains 14 residues. Germline V gene lookup returns CDR1 SGHAT and CDR2 FQNNGV. The CDR3 loop reads CASSLEPRGGEQYF. The CDR3 bases are TGTGCCAGCAGCCTAGAACCCAGGGGGGGCGAGCAGTACTTC. Full variable domain (rest looked up from reference TRBV11-2 and TRBJ2-7): EAGVAQSPRYKIIEKRQSVAFWCNPISGHATLYWYQQILGQGPKLLIQFQNNGVVDDSQLPKDRFSAERLKGVDSTLKIQPAKLEDSAVYLCASSLEPRGGEQYFGPGTRLTVT.

The sample holds a few counts of this clonotype. The CDR3 DNA is TGTGCCAGACCAATCCACGATTACGGAGGGCCAGACACCGGGGAGCTGTTTTTT. Protein sequence: CARPIHDYGGPDTGELFF. This chain links TRBV11-2 with TRBJ2-2, with D perhaps TRBD2 (6 bases). This CDR3 is built from 18 residues. Trimming shortened V by 9 bases and J by 3 bases, and 26 bases separated the two germline ends. Germline V lookup: CDR1 SGHAT, CDR2 FQNNGV.

This rearrangement joins TRBV3-1 to TRBJ1-2; D is possibly TRBD1 (6 bases). Trimming pared 5 bases from V and 7 bases from J, leaving 20 bases between. The V gene's germline CDR1 is LGHDT and CDR2 YNNKEL (reference sequence). The CDR3 runs to 15 residues. CDR3 residues: CASSNTGWTTGGYTF. The CDR3 DNA follows: TGTGCCAGCAGCAATACAGGGTGGACGACGGGTGGCTACACCTTC.

This chain joins TRBV4-1 and TRBJ2-3; 8 positions agree with TRBD2. J gave up 4 bases and V 5 bases, and 11 bases lay outside the gene matches. The CDR3 has 16 amino acids. Germline V CDR1 and CDR2: MGHRA, YSYEKL. The CDR3 protein is CASSSRPGLEADTQYF. In nucleotides, the CDR3 is TGCGCCAGCAGCTCTCGCCCGGGACTAGAAGCAGATACGCAGTATTTT.

This clonotype was observed at least ten times. This chain joins TRBV20-1 and TRBJ1-2; TRBD1 matches 10 bases. J gave up 8 bases and V 0 bases, and 6 bases lay outside the gene matches. The germline V gene has CDR1 DFQATT and CDR2 SNEGSKA (reference sequence). The CDR3 totals 14 residues. The CDR3 sequence is CSARDGQGDIGYTF. In nucleotides, the CDR3 is TGCAGTGCTAGAGACGGACAGGGGGATATCGGCTACACCTTC.

A remark on this clonotype: One end of the junction does not line up with germline, which may come from a read error. The J gene is TRBJ2-1, the V gene TRBV18, with D unresolved. Germline V gene data show CDR1 as KGHSH and CDR2 as LQKENI. The CDR3 is 13 amino acids. The CDR3 DNA reads TGTGACAGCTCACCCACCGTACACTATGAGCAGTTCTTC. This translates into CDSSPTVHYEQFF.